In this sample, the clone carrying this T cell receptor beta chain turned up a few times. MiXCR, applied by TCRdb to the RACE reads, yields one record per CDR3 protein. Of roughly 50,000 distinct CDR3 sequences listed, approximately 9.9% are singletons. These data are taken from a study of human T cells and chemical hapten exposure. V trimming: 3 bases; J trimming: 8 bases; junction bases outside the gene matches: 7. The CDR3 covers 14 residues. Germline lookup yields CDR1 LGHNA and CDR2 YNFKEQ. This sample's time point: patch test 3, about 24 weeks after DPC sensitization. Treatment denoted: therapeutic diphenylcyclopropenone sensitization with weekly scalp DPC.

Sequencing was performed on whole blood, taken in connection with sensitization to the hapten diphenylcyclopropenone (DPC). The chain combines TRBV4-2 with TRBJ1-1; 9 bases align to TRBD1. The clonotype originates from a woman between 35 and 50 years old with alopecia areata. Some clones in this sample may be carry-over from other donors' samples. The CDR3 loop is CASSQKTGGDEAFF. CDR3 in DNA: TGTGCCAGCAGCCAGAAAACAGGGGGCGACGAAGCTTTCTTT.